This entry lists 24 T cell receptor beta chains sequenced from one sample in a study of blood T cell repertoires in COVID-19. Profiling relied on immunoSEQ multiplex PCR, and the TCRdb table lists in-frame clones only, not all of them. The data show approximately 100,000 clones, more than 70% seen once. The sequenced sample was peripheral blood. Receptors originate from a woman between 55 and 75 years old with acute or convalescent COVID-19.

The gene calls are TRBV4-1 and TRBJ1-1, with D possibly matching TRBD1 (6 bases). Germline V gives CDR1 MGHRA, CDR2 YSYEKL. V was cut by 0 bases and J by 3 bases, with 11 bases left in between. The CDR3 totals 15 residues. The chain's CDR3 is CASSQETGGDTEAFF. As DNA, the CDR3 is TGCGCCAGCAGCCAAGAGACAGGTGGGGACACTGAAGCTTTCTTT.

The V call is TRBV6-2 or TRBV6-3, the J call TRBJ1-2; 12 bases agree with TRBD1. Germline values: CDR1 MNHEY, CDR2 SVGEGT. The CDR3 spans 17 residues. The ends lost 5 bases at V and 6 bases at J; junction bases unmatched: 13. CDR3 region: CASSAGTGGKRWDGYTF. The CDR3 nucleotides are TGTGCCAGCAGTGCCGGGACAGGGGGCAAGAGGTGGGATGGCTACACCTTC.

The chain links TRBV3-1 (or the pseudogene TRBV3-2) to TRBJ1-5; D ambiguous. Per germline, CDR1 LGHDT and CDR2 YNNKEL (reference sequence). The CDR3 has 15 residues. Between the trimmed V and J ends, which lost 0 bases and 5 bases, there was a span of 11 bases. The CDR3 bases are TGTGCCAGCAGCCAAGATTTGGGCATGGATCAGCCCCAGCATTTT. This translates into CASSQDLGMDQPQHF.

The chain links TRBV6-2 or TRBV6-3 to TRBJ2-7; tentative D call: TRBD2 (5 bases). This CDR3 comprises 20 residues. Germline loops: CDR1 MNHEY, CDR2 SVGEGT. The ends were cut back, 2 bases at V and 1 base at J, with 27 bases in the middle. The CDR3 nucleotides read TGTGCCAGCAGTTACGCACGCAGTGGGAGCTTCGAGTTAGGATCCTACGAGCAGTACTTC. It yields the protein CASSYARSGSFELGSYEQYF.

Only one count was recorded for this clone. This chain connects TRBV19 to TRBJ2-2; 10 bases align to TRBD1. Per the germline V gene, CDR1 is LNHDA and CDR2 is SQIVND (reference sequence). The CDR3 covers 16 residues. V gave up 4 bases and J gave up 7 bases; unmatched junction bases: 9. The CDR3 is CASSTTGGAGVGELFF. The CDR3 coding sequence is TGTGCCAGTAGTACGACAGGGGGCGCAGGAGTCGGGGAGCTGTTTTTT.

The CDR3: CATSPPPGSMNTEAFF. CDR3 coding DNA: TGTGCCACCAGCCCTCCCCCGGGGTCTATGAACACTGAAGCTTTCTTT. The chain combines TRBV15 with TRBJ1-1; D not resolved. Germline assignment: CDR1 LNHNV and CDR2 YYDKDF (reference sequence). The V end was cut by 5 bases, the J end by 0 bases, with 16 bases between. The CDR3 contains 16 residues. Based on the CDR3 plus reference TRBV15 and TRBJ1-1, the full variable domain is DAMVIQNPRYQVTQFGKPVTLSCSQTLNHNVMYWYQQKSSQAPKLLFHYYDKDFNNEADTPDNFQSRRPNTSFCFLDIRSPGLGDTAMYLCATSPPPGSMNTEAFFGQGTRLTVV.

The gene calls are TRBV7-9 and TRBJ2-2; D call uncertain. This CDR3 is built from 15 residues. Between the trimmed V and J ends, which lost 7 bases and 7 bases, there was a span of 19 bases. The germline V gene encodes CDR1 SEHNR and CDR2 FQNEAQ (reference sequence). The CDR3 loop is CASTWVEPGGGELFF. The DNA of the CDR3 is TGTGCCAGCACCTGGGTGGAGCCCGGCGGCGGGGAGCTGTTTTTT. Filled out from reference TRBV7-9 and TRBJ2-2, the complete variable domain reads DTGVSQNPRHKITKRGQNVTFRCDPISEHNRLYWYRQTLGQGPEFLTYFQNEAQLEKSRLLSDRFSAERPKGSFSTLEIQRTEQGDSAMYLCASTWVEPGGGELFFGEGSRLTVL.

The gene calls are TRBV7-9 and TRBJ2-7, with D uncertain. The ends were cut back, 1 base at V and 0 bases at J, with 7 bases in the middle. Germline V gene lookup returns CDR1 SEHNR and CDR2 FQNEAQ (reference sequence). The CDR3 is 14 amino acids. In nucleotides, the CDR3 is TGTGCCAGCAGCTTAGATCGGTTCTCCTACGAGCAGTACTTC. This gives the protein CASSLDRFSYEQYF.

V usage is TRBV5-1 and J usage is TRBJ2-3; TRBD2 matches at 8 bases. V trimming: 5 bases; J trimming: 6 bases; junction bases outside the gene matches: 11. CDR1 SGHRS and CDR2 YFSETQ come from the germline V gene. The CDR3 extends over 15 amino acids. The CDR3: CASRVAGIDRDTQYF. As DNA, the CDR3 is TGCGCCAGCAGGGTAGCGGGAATTGATAGGGATACGCAGTATTTT.

The CDR3 bases are TGTGCCAGCAGTTACTCCGGCGGGGAGCTGTTTTTT. The encoded protein is CASSYSGGELFF. V and J are TRBV6-5 and TRBJ2-2; D remains unclear. Trimming left V 0 bases short and J 7 bases short, with 3 bases between. The CDR3 is made up of 12 amino acids. Germline CDR1 reads MNHEY; CDR2 reads SVGAGI.

The chain combines TRBV19 with TRBJ1-5; 7 nucleotides line up with TRBD1. Germline lookup yields CDR1 LNHDA and CDR2 SQIVND (reference sequence). Trimming cost V 5 bases and J 0 bases; bases outside gene matches: 13. The CDR3 is 18 amino acids. As DNA, the CDR3 is TGTGCCAGTAGTGGCCCTAGGTCAGGGGGATATAGCAATCAGCCCCAGCATTTT. This gives the protein CASSGPRSGGYSNQPQHF.

The J gene is TRBJ2-2, the V gene TRBV2; 9 bases are shared with TRBD1. This CDR3 spans 13 amino acids. Germline assignment: CDR1 SNHLY and CDR2 FYNNEI. Trimming took 6 bases from V and 7 from J; bases not matched to a gene: 3. CDR3 nucleotide sequence: TGTGCCAGCAGACAGGGGGCAGTCGGGGAGCTGTTTTTT. Encoded protein: CASRQGAVGELFF.

The chain couples TRBV9 to TRBJ1-5, with 7 bases identical to TRBD1. In germline, CDR1 is SGDLS, CDR2 YYNGEE. The V gene end was trimmed by 0 bases and the J gene end by 5 bases; junction bases not matched to a gene: 5. The CDR3 loop spans 15 amino acids. The CDR3 bases are TGTGCCAGCAGCGTAGCGGGCAGGGGGGATCAGCCCCAGCATTTT. The encoded protein is CASSVAGRGDQPQHF.

V gene TRBV10-1 combines with J gene TRBJ1-1, with TRBD1 identical over 7 bases. V lost 6 bases to trimming and J lost 6 bases; unmatched junction nucleotides: 7. The V gene's germline CDR1 is WNHNN and CDR2 SYGVQD (reference sequence). CDR3 length: 13 residues. The CDR3 region is CASRYRGVPEAFF. The CDR3 nucleotides are TGCGCCAGCAGGTACAGGGGAGTCCCTGAAGCTTTCTTT.

The J gene is TRBJ1-2, the V gene TRBV11-3, with D uncertain. The CDR3 has 14 residues. Germline V gene lookup returns CDR1 SGHNT and CDR2 YENEEA. Deletions cut 1 base from V and 4 bases from J, with 10 bases between. The CDR3 here is CASSLGGVGYGYTF. CDR3 bases: TGTGCCAGCAGCTTAGGAGGAGTAGGCTATGGCTACACCTTC.

The chain carries TRBV6-6 and TRBJ1-5, with 7 bases fitting TRBD1. The CDR3 has 13 amino acids. Germline V gene sequence: CDR1 MNHNY, CDR2 SVGAGI (reference sequence). V lost 7 bases, J lost 4 bases, and 4 bases stayed unmatched. CDR3 bases: TGTGCCAGCAAAGGGACAGATAATCAGCCCCAGCATTTT. Translation: CASKGTDNQPQHF.

This clone was seen once. The rearrangement links TRBV11-2 to TRBJ2-7, with D perhaps TRBD2 (5 bases). Germline V CDR1 and CDR2: SGHAT, FQNNGV. The CDR3 extends over 13 amino acids. V was shortened by 5 bases and J by 9 bases, with 17 bases between the two germline ends. The CDR3 spells CASSPPGLVGQYF. The CDR3 nucleotides are TGTGCCAGCAGCCCCCCCGGACTGGTGGGGCAGTACTTC.

The rearrangement uses TRBV5-1 and TRBJ2-3; D is perhaps TRBD2 (7 bases). Germline V CDR1 and CDR2: SGHRS, YFSETQ. The CDR3 length is 15 residues. With 2 bases removed from V and 0 bases from J, the gap between germline ends came to 10 bases. Written as DNA, the CDR3 is TGCGCCAGCAGCTTAGGGGGAGGGAGCACAGATACGCAGTATTTT. This sequence encodes CASSLGGGSTDTQYF.

The chain recombines TRBV27 with TRBJ1-6; D is unresolved. The germline gives CDR1 MNHEY, CDR2 SMNVEV (reference sequence). Trimming cost V 4 bases and J 9 bases, with 10 bases left between them. This CDR3 has 13 amino acids. Here the CDR3 reads CASSSAFGSPLHF. The DNA for the CDR3 is TGTGCCAGCAGTTCCGCGTTCGGTTCACCCCTCCACTTT.

This clone was picked up a small number of times. V usage is TRBV28 and J usage is TRBJ2-5, with a tentative D call TRBD2 (5 bases). Trimming removed 4 bases at V and 1 base at J, with 13 bases between. This CDR3 has 15 amino acids. Looked up from germline, CDR1 is MDHEN and CDR2 is SYDVKM. CDR3 bases: TGTGCCAGCAGTTCCGGAGGTGGCCTCCAAGAGACCCAGTACTTC. Amino acids: CASSSGGGLQETQYF.

The V and J genes are TRBV9 and TRBJ2-1; 10 bases map to TRBD2. Germline assignment: CDR1 SGDLS and CDR2 YYNGEE. CDR3 length: 15 amino acids. Losses at the gene ends were 4 bases for V and 6 bases for J; bases not matched to a gene: 7. This chain's CDR3 is CASSFGLAAFNEQFF. CDR3 DNA sequence: TGTGCCAGCAGCTTTGGACTAGCGGCTTTCAATGAGCAGTTCTTC.

This clone was counted between two and nine times. The chain is built from TRBV24-1 and TRBJ2-2; TRBD1 aligns across 7 bases. J was trimmed by 3 bases and V by 0 bases; bases with no gene match: 3. The CDR3 runs 16 residues. CDR1 is KGHDR and CDR2 is SFDVKD in the germline V gene. The chain's CDR3 is CATSDLSDRDTGELFF. DNA of the CDR3: TGTGCCACCAGTGATTTGTCTGACAGGGACACCGGGGAGCTGTTTTTT.

V is TRBV3-1 (or the pseudogene TRBV3-2) and J is TRBJ1-2; TRBD1 agrees at 7 bases. J was trimmed by 1 base and V by 1 base; bases with no gene match: 0. CDR1 is LGHDT, CDR2 YNNKEL, per germline (reference sequence). This CDR3 has 14 residues. Here the CDR3 DNA reads TGTGCCAGCAGCCAAGGACAGGGTAACTATGGCTACACCTTC. Encoded protein: CASSQGQGNYGYTF.

The gene calls are TRBV18 and TRBJ1-4; D uncertain. Germline V gene sequence: CDR1 KGHSH, CDR2 LQKENI. Trimming took 6 bases from V and 5 from J, leaving 16 bases between them. The length of the CDR3 is 15 residues. The CDR3, as DNA: TGTGCCAGCTCCCCTCTCGGAGGGTCGAATGAAAAACTGTTTTTT. This translates into CASSPLGGSNEKLFF.